A selection of T cell receptor beta chains follows, all from one sample in a study of blood T cells in healthy people across ages. TCRdb re-analysed the 5' RACE reads in MiXCR, keeping a single row per CDR3 protein. This table holds 600,000 to 650,000 distinct CDR3 sequences, 58% found once. The sample taken for sequencing was blood. These receptors were collected from a man aged 55 to 70 in good health. CDR3s include the opening cysteine and the closing phenylalanine or tryptophan. The D gene is left open where the match is weak. Some rows have no size entry. The others give once, few or many, or a class for an expanded clone.

V gene	D gene	clone size	J gene	CDR3 protein	CDR3 DNA
TRBV4-1	-	-	TRBJ2-1	CASSQEGGSSYNEQFF	TGCGCCAGCAGCCAAGAAGGCGGAAGCTCCTACAATGAGCAGTTCTTC
TRBV20-1	-	-	TRBJ2-5	CSARPGQLREETQYF	TGCAGTGCGAGACCCGGACAGCTCAGGGAAGAGACCCAGTACTTC
TRBV20-1	-	-	TRBJ2-7	CSASGGRVGGEQYF	TGCAGTGCTAGTGGGGGCAGGGTAGGAGGCGAGCAGTACTTC
TRBV7-2	-	-	TRBJ1-1	CASSLVGRSGTEAFF	TGTGCCAGCAGCTTAGTGGGCAGGTCGGGGACTGAAGCTTTCTTT
TRBV7-2	TRBD1	-	TRBJ2-3	CASSRDRGRADTQYF	TGTGCCAGCAGCCGGGACAGGGGGCGCGCAGATACGCAGTATTTT
TRBV25-1	-	-	TRBJ1-1	CASNDVNTEAFF	TGTGCCAGCAATGATGTGAACACTGAAGCTTTCTTT
TRBV12-3/TRBV12-4	-	-	TRBJ2-5	CASSQDYGTRGGETQYF	TGTGCCAGCAGCCAAGACTACGGGACAAGAGGGGGAGAGACCCAGTACTTC
TRBV10-2	-	-	TRBJ2-3	CASKRGGTDTQYF	TGCGCCAGCAAGAGGGGTGGCACAGATACGCAGTATTTT
TRBV4-1	TRBD1	-	TRBJ1-2	CASSHYLDRVDGYTF	TGCGCCAGCAGCCACTACTTGGACAGGGTTGATGGCTACACCTTC
TRBV5-1	-	-	TRBJ2-5	CASSIGTDKEAQYF	TGCGCCAGCAGCATCGGGACTGACAAAGAGGCCCAGTACTTC
TRBV6-6	-	few	TRBJ2-5	CASSFDRRGETQYF	TGTGCCAGCAGTTTTGACAGGAGGGGAGAGACCCAGTACTTC
TRBV3-1	-	-	TRBJ2-3	CASSHSSGGGRADTQYF	TGTGCCAGCAGCCACTCCAGTGGGGGAGGACGGGCAGATACGCAGTATTTT
TRBV4-2	-	-	TRBJ2-7	CASSHGSSYNEQYF	TGTGCCAGCAGCCACGGGAGCTCCTACAATGAGCAGTACTTC
TRBV6-1	TRBD2	-	TRBJ2-1	CASKDSFGTSSYNEQFF	TGTGCCAGCAAGGACTCCTTCGGGACTAGCTCCTACAATGAGCAGTTCTTC
TRBV29-1	TRBD1	many	TRBJ1-4	CSARTGGEEKLFF	TGCAGCGCTCGGACAGGGGGCGAGGAAAAACTGTTTTTT
TRBV2	-	few	TRBJ1-6	CASSVSGDSPLHF	TGTGCCAGCAGTGTGTCAGGGGACTCACCCCTCCACTTT
TRBV25-1	-	-	TRBJ2-5	CASSPSGVETQYF	TGTGCCAGTAGCCCTTCCGGGGTCGAGACCCAGTACTTC
TRBV6-5	TRBD2	-	TRBJ2-1	CASSYSMLAGGSEQFF	TGTGCCAGCAGTTACTCGATGCTAGCGGGGGGGTCTGAGCAGTTCTTC
TRBV24-1	-	-	TRBJ2-1	CATSGGGGSSYNEQFF	TGTGCCACCAGTGGTGGGGGGGGCAGCTCCTACAATGAGCAGTTCTTC
TRBV29-1	TRBD1	-	TRBJ2-1	CSGGTGYNEQFF	TGCAGCGGGGGGACAGGGTACAATGAGCAGTTCTTC
TRBV29-1	TRBD2	-	TRBJ2-5	CSVERAGGVQETQYF	TGCAGCGTTGAAAGGGCGGGGGGGGTCCAAGAGACCCAGTACTTC
TRBV12-3/TRBV12-4	TRBD2	-	TRBJ2-7	CASSLAGVNYEQYF	TGTGCCAGCAGCCTAGCGGGGGTAAACTACGAGCAGTACTTC
TRBV28	TRBD1	-	TRBJ2-5	CASSSGQGWGETQYF	TGTGCCAGCAGCTCTGGACAGGGTTGGGGAGAGACCCAGTACTTC
TRBV3-1	-	-	TRBJ1-2	CASTQTPGGVYGYTF	TGTGCCAGCACCCAGACCCCTGGGGGCGTCTATGGCTACACCTTC
TRBV5-1	-	-	TRBJ2-2	CASSLSGDTGELFF	TGCGCCAGCAGCTTGTCGGGGGACACCGGGGAGCTGTTTTTT
TRBV2	TRBD2	few	TRBJ2-3	CASSDGAGGRPDTQYF	TGTGCCAGCAGTGATGGAGCGGGGGGGCGCCCAGATACGCAGTATTTT
TRBV7-8	TRBD2	many	TRBJ2-3	CASSIAGTSPTDTQYF	TGTGCCAGCAGCATTGCCGGGACTAGCCCCACAGATACGCAGTATTTT
TRBV12-3/TRBV12-4	TRBD2	-	TRBJ2-5	CASSLVLGSGEQYF	TGTGCCAGCAGTTTAGTCTTAGGGAGCGGGGAGCAGTACTTC
TRBV4-2	-	-	TRBJ1-4	CASSPGPLATNEKLFF	TGTGCCAGCAGCCCTGGACCCTTGGCAACTAATGAAAAACTGTTTTTT
TRBV4-1	-	-	TRBJ2-6	CASSPWGASSGANVLTF	TGCGCCAGCAGCCCCTGGGGCGCCAGCTCTGGGGCCAACGTCCTGACTTTC
TRBV7-2	-	few	TRBJ2-3	CASSLGGWASTDTQYF	TGTGCCAGCAGCTTAGGAGGGTGGGCCAGCACAGATACGCAGTATTTT
TRBV12-5	TRBD1	-	TRBJ2-7	CASGYGGQGTSYEQYF	TGTGCTAGTGGTTATGGGGGACAGGGGACCTCCTACGAGCAGTACTTC
TRBV6-1	TRBD2	-	TRBJ2-7	CASSEGGSGSYEQYF	TGTGCCAGCAGTGAAGGAGGAAGCGGGAGCTACGAGCAGTACTTC
TRBV7-9	TRBD1	-	TRBJ1-6	CASSPPGTGLSPLHF	TGTGCCAGCAGCCCCCCGGGGACAGGGCTTTCACCCCTCCACTTT
TRBV20-1	TRBD2	-	TRBJ2-1	CSARLAGFGRNEQFF	TGCAGTGCCAGACTAGCGGGGTTTGGTCGGAATGAGCAGTTCTTC
TRBV6-5	TRBD1	few	TRBJ1-1	CASTATGGRNEAFF	TGTGCCAGCACCGCAACAGGGGGACGGAATGAAGCTTTCTTT
TRBV27	-	-	TRBJ1-4	CASTLTPFNEKLFF	TGTGCCAGCACCCTGACACCGTTTAATGAAAAACTGTTTTTT